These 30 T cell receptor beta chains were all obtained from the same sample, sequenced in a study of blood T cell repertoires in COVID-19. The data were produced by immunoSEQ multiplex PCR, yet TCRdb's version contains in-frame clones alone and is incomplete. The sample has 200,000 to 250,000 clones, 81% seen once. Sequences were obtained from PBMCs or T cells enriched from blood (not recorded which). The receptors here all came from a woman between 45 and 60 years old with acute COVID-19.

This clone showed up just once. This sequence joins TRBV18 and TRBJ2-7; D ambiguous. The CDR3 consists of 13 residues. Germline-derived CDR1 and CDR2 are KGHSH and LQKENI. Trimming took 1 base from V and 2 from J, leaving 6 bases between them. The CDR3 DNA reads TGTGCCAGCTCACCACGGGCAACCTACGAGCAGTACTTC. Encoded protein: CASSPRATYEQYF.

The chain couples TRBV7-9 to TRBJ2-1; no clear D. The CDR3 length is 17 residues. Germline loops: CDR1 SEHNR, CDR2 FQNEAQ (reference sequence). V was cut by 7 bases and J by 0 bases, with 19 bases left in between. The CDR3 nucleotides read TGTGCCAGCACCCCGCCGGCGGCGGAGAGCTCCTACAATGAGCAGTTCTTC. The encoded protein is CASTPPAAESSYNEQFF. Drawing the rest from reference TRBV7-9 and TRBJ2-1, the complete variable domain is DTGVSQNPRHKITKRGQNVTFRCDPISEHNRLYWYRQTLGQGPEFLTYFQNEAQLEKSRLLSDRFSAERPKGSFSTLEIQRTEQGDSAMYLCASTPPAAESSYNEQFFGPGTRLTVL.

The rearrangement uses TRBV2 and TRBJ1-5, with D perhaps TRBD1 (6 bases). V dropped 3 bases and J dropped 9 bases, with 15 bases sitting between them. This CDR3 has 14 amino acids. Germline V lookup: CDR1 SNHLY, CDR2 FYNNEI. The CDR3, as DNA: TGTGCCAGCAGTGACCATACAGGGACCGGGCCCCAGCATTTT. The encoded protein is CASSDHTGTGPQHF. Full variable domain (remainder filled in from reference TRBV2 and TRBJ1-5): EPEVTQTPSHQVTQMGQEVILRCVPISNHLYFYWYRQILGQKVEFLVSFYNNEISEKSEIFDDQFSVERPDGSNFTLKIRSTKLEDSAMYFCASSDHTGTGPQHFGDGTRLSIL.

V gene TRBV6-5 combines with J gene TRBJ1-5; maybe TRBD1 (6 bases). Trimming shortened V by 5 bases and J by 13 bases, and 15 bases separated the two germline ends. The CDR3 covers 12 residues. Germline V gives CDR1 MNHEY, CDR2 SVGAGI. For the CDR3, the DNA is TGTGCCAGCAGTCGTGATGGGGACACACAGCATTTT. This codes for CASSRDGDTQHF.

This clone was counted between two and nine times. The rearrangement joins TRBV2 to TRBJ1-5; D unclear. The CDR3 is made up of 15 amino acids. Germline V gene sequence: CDR1 SNHLY, CDR2 FYNNEI. Trimming stripped 6 bases from V and 3 bases from J, with 15 bases between. This CDR3 reads CASREVDGTNQPQHF. Here the CDR3 DNA reads TGTGCCAGCAGGGAGGTTGACGGAACCAATCAGCCCCAGCATTTT.

The chain employs TRBV5-1 and TRBJ2-3, with 11 nucleotides matching TRBD1. CDR1 and CDR2 (germline): SGHRS, YFSETQ. The V and J ends lost 4 bases and 2 bases, in that order; junction bases with no gene match: 3. The CDR3 runs to 15 residues. The CDR3 nucleotides are TGCGCCAGCAGCCCGGGACAGGGGGACACAGATACGCAGTATTTT. It translates to CASSPGQGDTDTQYF.

V gene TRBV27 combines with J gene TRBJ2-1; 13 bases line up with TRBD2. The CDR3 extends over 17 amino acids. Germline values: CDR1 MNHEY, CDR2 SMNVEV (reference sequence). Trimming cost V 5 bases and J 7 bases; bases outside gene matches: 11. The CDR3 DNA is TGTGCCAGCAGTCCCTACCCGGGACTAGCGGGAACTAATGAGCAGTTCTTC. Amino acid sequence: CASSPYPGLAGTNEQFF.

This chain joins TRBV5-1 and TRBJ2-3; unclear D gene. The V and J ends lost 4 bases and 3 bases respectively, with 6 bases between them. The CDR3 sequence is 12 residues long. CDR1 and CDR2 (germline): SGHRS, YFSETQ. The CDR3 region is CASSLDTDTQYF. In DNA form, the CDR3 reads TGCGCCAGCAGCCTAGATACAGATACGCAGTATTTT.

The chain uses TRBV7-9 and TRBJ2-7; 12 nucleotides match TRBD2. From germline, CDR1 is SEHNR and CDR2 FQNEAQ (reference sequence). The CDR3 has 17 amino acids. V trimming: 5 bases; J trimming: 2 bases; junction bases outside the gene matches: 10. CDR3 residues: CASSPKPGLAGAYEQYF. The CDR3 bases are TGTGCCAGCAGCCCAAAGCCGGGACTAGCGGGTGCCTACGAGCAGTACTTC. Together with reference TRBV7-9 and TRBJ2-7, the CDR3 gives the full variable domain: DTGVSQNPRHKITKRGQNVTFRCDPISEHNRLYWYRQTLGQGPEFLTYFQNEAQLEKSRLLSDRFSAERPKGSFSTLEIQRTEQGDSAMYLCASSPKPGLAGAYEQYFGPGTRLTVT.

This clone was seen ten or more times. The V gene is TRBV2, the J gene TRBJ2-3; 9 bases agree with TRBD2. The V and J ends lost 8 bases and 6 bases, in that order; junction bases with no gene match: 9. This CDR3 is 14 amino acids long. CDR1 is SNHLY, CDR2 FYNNEI, per germline. The DNA of the CDR3 is TGTGCCAGCGAGACTAGCGGCACACGTGATACGCAGTATTTT. Residues: CASETSGTRDTQYF.

The genes are TRBV5-1 and TRBJ2-5; perhaps TRBD2 as D (5 bases). The CDR3 consists of 13 residues. V shed 3 bases and J shed 1 base, with 7 bases lying between them. Germline V gives CDR1 SGHRS, CDR2 YFSETQ. The CDR3 spells CASSWTVQETQYF. The CDR3 nucleotides read TGCGCCAGCAGCTGGACTGTCCAAGAGACCCAGTACTTC.

This clone has at least ten counts. CDR3: CASRISSGNYNEQFF. For the CDR3, the DNA is TGTGCCAGCAGGATTTCTAGCGGGAACTACAATGAGCAGTTCTTC. The chain carries TRBV5-4 and TRBJ2-1; TRBD2 aligns across 9 bases. The V and J ends lost 5 bases and 3 bases, in that order; junction bases with no gene match: 6. Looked up from germline, CDR1 is SGHNT and CDR2 is YYREEE (reference sequence). The CDR3 runs 15 residues.

This sequence joins TRBV18 and TRBJ2-7; D perhaps matches TRBD1 (5 bases). Germline V gene data show CDR1 as KGHSH and CDR2 as LQKENI. This CDR3 is 16 amino acids long. Trimming pared 3 bases from V and 6 bases from J, leaving 21 bases between. Written as DNA, the CDR3 is TGTGCCAGCTCACCCATAATCGACATGCAGGGAACCGAGCAGTACTTC. This codes for CASSPIIDMQGTEQYF.

The chain has TRBV5-1 and TRBJ2-2; 9 bases agree with TRBD2. From germline, CDR1 is SGHRS and CDR2 YFSETQ. V dropped 7 bases and J dropped 8; count of bases not matched to a gene: 15. The CDR3 sequence is 16 residues long. This CDR3 is CASARSSGAQIGELFF. In DNA, the CDR3 is TGCGCCAGCGCCCGGTCTAGCGGGGCCCAAATTGGGGAGCTGTTTTTT.

This chain links TRBV19 with TRBJ1-1; D is uncertain. The CDR3 covers 12 residues. Trimming shortened V by 7 bases and J by 10 bases, and 16 bases separated the two germline ends. CDR1 and CDR2 (germline): LNHDA, SQIVND (reference sequence). As DNA, the CDR3 is TGTGCCAGTACCATGGGGAGGAGTGGAGCTTTCTTT. Its translation: CASTMGRSGAFF.

V usage is TRBV12-3 or TRBV12-4 and J usage is TRBJ1-1; D is undetermined. Between the trimmed V and J ends, which lost 7 bases and 2 bases, there was a span of 11 bases. The CDR3 loop spans 13 amino acids. The CDR3 nucleotides read TGTGCCAGCAACCTTTTTACAAACACTGAAGCTTTCTTT. Translated, it gives CASNLFTNTEAFF.

The chain couples TRBV18 to TRBJ2-7, with no clear D. This CDR3 is 12 amino acids long. Germline V gene sequence: CDR1 KGHSH, CDR2 LQKENI. V lost 6 bases to trimming and J lost 2 bases, with 8 bases between them. The CDR3 here is CASSLDTYEQYF. In DNA, the CDR3 is TGTGCCAGCTCCCTCGACACCTACGAGCAGTACTTC.

The V call is TRBV15, the J call TRBJ2-3; D gene ambiguous. Germline V CDR1 and CDR2: LNHNV, YYDKDF (reference sequence). The ends were cut back, 2 bases at V and 14 bases at J, with 17 bases in the middle. This CDR3 has 13 residues. The CDR3 loop reads CATSRSRFAPGYF. In DNA form, the CDR3 reads TGTGCCACCAGCAGATCGCGTTTCGCGCCTGGGTATTTT.

The genes are TRBV6-5 and TRBJ2-7; 12 nucleotides match TRBD2. V shed 6 bases, J shed 5 bases, and the junction held 2 bases outside the gene matches. Germline values: CDR1 MNHEY, CDR2 SVGAGI. The length of the CDR3 is 13 residues. CDR3: CASRTSGSHEQYF. The CDR3 nucleotides are TGTGCCAGCAGGACTAGCGGGAGCCACGAGCAGTACTTC.

This clone was seen a handful of times. The chain links TRBV6-2 or TRBV6-3 to TRBJ1-4, with D tentatively TRBD1 (5 bases). Germline V gene lookup returns CDR1 MNHEY and CDR2 SVGEGT. Trimming stripped 6 bases from V and 5 bases from J, with 19 bases between. This CDR3 has 16 residues. CDR3 sequence: CASSALGHSGNEKLFF. The CDR3 nucleotides are TGTGCCAGCAGCGCCCTTGGACATAGTGGAAATGAAAAACTGTTTTTT.

CDR3 loop: CASSSFTSGTQNEKLFF. The CDR3 bases are TGTGCCAGCAGCTCATTCACGTCCGGGACACAGAATGAAAAACTGTTTTTT. The chain uses TRBV7-9 and TRBJ1-4, with D possibly matching TRBD1 (6 bases). Germline CDR1 reads SEHNR; CDR2 reads FQNEAQ (reference sequence). The CDR3 runs 17 residues. V lost 4 bases to trimming and J lost 5 bases, with 20 bases between them.

The rearrangement links TRBV11-3 to TRBJ1-5; D remains ambiguous. CDR3 length: 13 residues. Deletions cut 2 bases from V and 3 bases from J, with 5 bases between. Germline CDR1 and CDR2: SGHNT and YENEEA. CDR3 nucleotides: TGTGCCAGCAGCTTATCCTACAATCAGCCCCAGCATTTT. It translates to CASSLSYNQPQHF.

The chain employs TRBV7-9 and TRBJ2-3; 8 bases match TRBD2. CDR3 length: 15 residues. Trimming removed 4 bases from V and 5 bases from J; junction bases left unmatched: 8. Germline V gives CDR1 SEHNR, CDR2 FQNEAQ (reference sequence). The CDR3 sequence is CASSSRGTSIDTQYF. CDR3 DNA: TGTGCCAGCAGCTCCCGCGGGACTAGTATAGATACGCAGTATTTT.

CDR3: CASSSDSNTEAFF. CDR3 nucleotide sequence: TGTGCCAGCAGCTCGGACAGTAACACTGAAGCTTTCTTT. The V and J genes are TRBV11-3 and TRBJ1-1, with a weak D call TRBD1 (6 bases). Trimming stripped 4 bases from V and 2 bases from J, with 8 bases between. Germline V lookup: CDR1 SGHNT, CDR2 YENEEA. The CDR3 consists of 13 residues. Complete variable domain (other parts from reference TRBV11-3 and TRBJ1-1): EAGVVQSPRYKIIEKKQPVAFWCNPISGHNTLYWYLQNLGQGPELLIRYENEEAVDDSQLPKDRFSAERLKGVDSTLKIQPAELGDSAVYLCASSSDSNTEAFFGQGTRLTVV.

The V gene is TRBV11-2, the J gene TRBJ1-5; D unresolved. This CDR3 comprises 14 residues. V gave up 1 base and J gave up 1 base, with 5 bases separating them. Looked up from germline, CDR1 is SGHAT and CDR2 is FQNNGV. The CDR3 sequence: CASSLGGSNQPQHF. CDR3 DNA sequence: TGTGCCAGCAGCTTAGGAGGGAGCAATCAGCCCCAGCATTTT. The full variable domain, rest sourced from reference TRBV11-2 and TRBJ1-5, is EAGVAQSPRYKIIEKRQSVAFWCNPISGHATLYWYQQILGQGPKLLIQFQNNGVVDDSQLPKDRFSAERLKGVDSTLKIQPAKLEDSAVYLCASSLGGSNQPQHFGDGTRLSIL.

J is TRBJ1-4 and V is TRBV7-9, with TRBD1 matching 8 bases. This CDR3 has 13 residues. The trim removed 4 bases at V and 7 bases at J, leaving 2 bases unmatched. Germline V gene data show CDR1 as SEHNR and CDR2 as FQNEAQ (reference sequence). The CDR3 DNA is TGTGCCAGCAGCTCTACAGGGGGTGAAAAACTGTTTTTT. Translating it yields CASSSTGGEKLFF.

V is TRBV18 and J is TRBJ2-7; D possibly corresponds to TRBD1 (6 bases). V was trimmed by 3 bases and J by 4 bases, leaving 19 bases between them. The germline V gene has CDR1 KGHSH and CDR2 LQKENI. CDR3 length: 16 residues. CDR3 nucleotides: TGTGCCAGCTCACCCCGGTTAGGCCAGGGGTCGTACGAGCAGTACTTC. Protein product: CASSPRLGQGSYEQYF.

The rearrangement joins TRBV7-8 to TRBJ2-4; 7 positions match TRBD1. The V and J ends lost 5 bases and 6 bases, in that order; junction bases with no gene match: 10. Looked up from germline, CDR1 is SGHVS and CDR2 is FQNEAQ. The CDR3 is 15 residues long. The CDR3 DNA sequence: TGTGCCAGCAGCAAAACCACAGGGGACAGAAACATTCAGTACTTC. As protein: CASSKTTGDRNIQYF. Looking up the rest from reference TRBV7-8 and TRBJ2-4 gives the full variable domain: GAGVSQSPRYKVAKRGQDVALRCDPISGHVSLFWYQQALGQGPEFLTYFQNEAQLDKSGLPSDRFFAERPEGSVSTLKIQRTQQEDSAVYLCASSKTTGDRNIQYFGAGTRLSVL.

V and J are TRBV14 and TRBJ2-7, with TRBD2 as a possible D gene (6 bases). The CDR3 loop spans 15 amino acids. Germline V gives CDR1 SGHDN, CDR2 FVKESK. V gave up 4 bases and J gave up 5 bases, with 18 bases separating them. CDR3 DNA: TGTGCCAGCAGCCCTATCGGGACTCCTCGAGACGAGCAGTACTTC. As protein: CASSPIGTPRDEQYF.

The rearrangement links TRBV29-1 to TRBJ1-2; the match to TRBD1 covers 8 bases. V lost 6 bases, J lost 12 bases, and 9 bases stayed unmatched. Germline V gives CDR1 SQVTM, CDR2 ANQGSEA. CDR3 size: 11 residues. CDR3 nucleotides: TGCAGCGTCGGGGGCCGACAGGGGAACACCTTC. Amino acid sequence: CSVGGRQGNTF.